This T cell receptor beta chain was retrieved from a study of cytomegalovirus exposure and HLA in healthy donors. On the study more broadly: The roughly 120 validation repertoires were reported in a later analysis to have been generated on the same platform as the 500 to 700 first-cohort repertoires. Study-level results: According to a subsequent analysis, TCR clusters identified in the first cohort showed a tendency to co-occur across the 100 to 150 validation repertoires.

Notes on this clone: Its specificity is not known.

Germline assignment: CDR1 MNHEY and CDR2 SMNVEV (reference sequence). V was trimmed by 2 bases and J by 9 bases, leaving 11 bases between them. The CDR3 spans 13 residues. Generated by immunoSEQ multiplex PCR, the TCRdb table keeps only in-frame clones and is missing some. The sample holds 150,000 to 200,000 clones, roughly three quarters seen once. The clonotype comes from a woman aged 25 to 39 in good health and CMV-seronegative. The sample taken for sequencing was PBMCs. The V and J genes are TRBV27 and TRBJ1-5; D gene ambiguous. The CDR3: CASSLAFARPQHF. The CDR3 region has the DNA TGTGCCAGCAGTTTAGCGTTTGCGCGGCCCCAGCATTTT.